The 23 T cell receptor beta chains below come from one sample, sequenced in a study of type 1 and type 2 diabetes patients. Genomic DNA was the PCR template. Amplification of the beta chain CDR3 used 30 forward and 13 reverse multiplex primers. TCRdb analysed the multiplex PCR reads with MiXCR anew, one entry per CDR3 protein. The sample lists fewer than 300,000 distinct CDR3 sequences; 40% to 50% were seen once. The sequencing sample was made of peripheral blood mononuclear cells (PBMCs). Receptor source: a man between 18 and 29 years old with type 2 diabetes.

In its sample, this clonotype was seen a few times. DNA of the CDR3: TGCAGTGCTAGGGCGGGAGGCCAAGAGACCCAGTACTTC. Translated: CSARAGGQETQYF. The rearrangement links TRBV20-1 to TRBJ2-5; 8 bases fit TRBD2. The V gene's germline CDR1 is DFQATT and CDR2 SNEGSKA (reference sequence). V was pared by 3 bases and J by 1 base, with 1 base of the junction left unmatched. This CDR3 spans 13 amino acids.

The sample holds many counts of this clonotype. This sequence joins TRBV25-1 and TRBJ1-4; unclear D gene. Germline V lookup: CDR1 MGHDK, CDR2 SYGVNS. Trimming cost V 7 bases and J 13 bases, with 13 bases left between them. The CDR3 consists of 11 residues. The CDR3 DNA reads TGTGCCAGCACCGCAAACTCAAGACTGTTTTTT. It specifies CASTANSRLFF.

This clonotype came up many times. DNA of the CDR3: TGTGCCAGCAGTGAATATGTCCGGGACGGTACCTACGAGCAGTACTTC. Protein sequence: CASSEYVRDGTYEQYF. The chain couples TRBV25-1 to TRBJ2-7; the D call may be TRBD1 or TRBD2 (5 bases each). The V end was cut by 0 bases, the J end by 2 bases, with 14 bases between. This CDR3 is 16 amino acids long. CDR1 and CDR2 from the germline V gene are MGHDK and SYGVNS.

The chain combines TRBV6-1 with TRBJ1-5, with 12 nucleotides matching TRBD1. Germline CDR1 is MNHNS and CDR2 is SASEGT. This CDR3 spans 17 amino acids. J gave up 2 bases and V 3 bases, and 5 bases lay outside the gene matches. CDR3 coding DNA: TGTGCCAGCAGTGATGGGACAGGGGGCTTAGGCAATCAGCCCCAGCATTTT. This translates into CASSDGTGGLGNQPQHF.

This clonotype showed up just once. The chain employs TRBV2 and TRBJ1-5; 11 nucleotides match TRBD1. Per germline, CDR1 SNHLY and CDR2 FYNNEI. The CDR3 length is 18 residues. Unmatched junction bases numbered 12, after V lost 8 bases and J lost 0 bases. CDR3 in amino acids: CASDHNGQGARSNQPQHF. In nucleotides, the CDR3 is TGTGCCAGCGACCATAATGGACAGGGGGCCCGTAGCAATCAGCCCCAGCATTTT.

The chain employs TRBV27 and TRBJ1-2, with no clear D. This CDR3 is 14 amino acids long. The germline V and J ends were trimmed by 6 bases and 4 bases, with 15 bases remaining between them. CDR1 MNHEY and CDR2 SMNVEV come from the germline V gene (reference sequence). CDR3 nucleotides: TGTGCCAGCAGCCCTTACCGCGGAAGCTATGGCTACACCTTC. The encoded protein is CASSPYRGSYGYTF.

This clonotype was detected many times. The V call is TRBV10-3, the J call TRBJ1-1; the D gene is possibly TRBD1 (6 bases). This CDR3 region has 13 residues. Germline CDR1 ENHRY, CDR2 SYGVKD. V was trimmed by 5 bases and J by 2 bases, leaving 9 bases between them. DNA of the CDR3: TGTGCCATCAGTATACAGGGTAACACTGAAGCTTTCTTT. This translates into CAISIQGNTEAFF.

About this clonotype: It may be a read error: a sequence one base away is much more abundant. This rearrangement joins TRBV30 to TRBJ2-5; 7 nucleotides line up with TRBD2. The DNA matches TRBJ2-1 better at its end, which makes the J call doubtful. Germline V gene lookup returns CDR1 GTSNPN and CDR2 SVGIG (reference sequence). CDR3 length: 11 residues. Here the CDR3 reads CAWGGSETQFF. The DNA for the CDR3 is TGTGCCTGGGGCGGGAGTGAGACCCAGTTCTTC.

The rearrangement joins TRBV19 to TRBJ2-5; D is possibly TRBD2 (5 bases). The CDR3 length is 11 residues. CDR1 and CDR2 from the germline V gene are LNHDA and SQIVND (reference sequence). Trimming took off 7 bases at V and 10 bases at J, with 13 bases between the two ends. CDR3 residues: CASTGDGVQYF. CDR3 coding DNA: TGTGCCAGTACCGGGGATGGTGTCCAGTACTTC.

The genes are TRBV6-5 and TRBJ2-7; D might be TRBD1 (5 bases). Per the germline V gene, CDR1 is MNHEY and CDR2 is SVGAGI. Between the trimmed V and J ends, which lost 5 bases and 3 bases, there was a span of 11 bases. The CDR3 is 13 amino acids. This chain's CDR3 is CASSPTAYYEQYF. CDR3 coding DNA: TGTGCCAGCAGTCCGACAGCGTACTACGAGCAGTACTTC.

This sequence joins TRBV2 and TRBJ1-5; D is unresolved. Trimming took 4 bases from V and 1 from J, leaving 14 bases between them. Germline loops: CDR1 SNHLY, CDR2 FYNNEI. This CDR3 has 16 residues. CDR3 coding DNA: TGTGCCAGCAGTGTCATGGGGAGGCAAAGCAATCAGCCCCAGCATTTT. Translating it yields CASSVMGRQSNQPQHF.

This chain uses TRBV28 with TRBJ2-5; 12 bases are a match to TRBD1. This CDR3 contains 15 residues. J gave up 5 bases and V 4 bases, and 5 bases lay outside the gene matches. Looked up from germline, CDR1 is MDHEN and CDR2 is SYDVKM. The CDR3 reads CASSSRDRGRETQYF. CDR3 in DNA: TGTGCCAGCAGTTCGCGGGACAGGGGGCGGGAGACCCAGTACTTC.

The CDR3 sequence is CASSYKTGTPIHYGYTF. The CDR3 DNA sequence: TGTGCCAGCAGTTACAAGACCGGGACACCCATACACTATGGCTACACCTTC. The gene calls are TRBV6-5 and TRBJ1-2; a weak D match, TRBD1 (6 bases). CDR1 is MNHEY, CDR2 SVGAGI, per germline. V was trimmed by 2 bases and J by 3 bases, leaving 19 bases between them. CDR3 size: 17 residues.

The V and J genes are TRBV19 and TRBJ2-1, with D perhaps assigned TRBD1 or TRBD2 (5 bases each). CDR1 and CDR2 from the germline V gene are LNHDA and SQIVND (reference sequence). This CDR3 contains 16 residues. V lost 4 bases, J lost 1 base, and 14 bases lay in between. The CDR3 DNA is TGTGCCAGTAGTACTAAGGGGTGGGGGTCCTACAATGAGCAGTTCTTC. Protein sequence: CASSTKGWGSYNEQFF.

This clonotype was detected only a few times. The chain couples TRBV7-2 to TRBJ1-2, with a weak D call TRBD1 (6 bases). CDR1 and CDR2 from the germline V gene are SGHTA and FQGNSA. V was cut by 4 bases and J by 6 bases, with 15 bases left in between. The CDR3 runs to 14 residues. The CDR3 protein is CASSYLGGGNGYTF. The CDR3 bases are TGTGCCAGCAGCTACCTTGGGGGGGGCAATGGCTACACCTTC.

CDR3 in DNA: TGTGCCAGTAGTATAGGCCGGCAGGCAGAAAATTCACCCCTCCACTTT. Its protein is CASSIGRQAENSPLHF. The chain employs TRBV19 and TRBJ1-6; D is uncertain. Germline CDR1 and CDR2: LNHDA and SQIVND (reference sequence). The CDR3 runs 16 residues. V lost 1 base, J lost 7 bases, and 14 bases lay in between. Together with reference TRBV19 and TRBJ1-6, the CDR3 gives the full variable domain: DGGITQSPKYLFRKEGQNVTLSCEQNLNHDAMYWYRQDPGQGLRLIYYSQIVNDFQKGDIAEGYSVSREKKESFPLTVTSAQKNPTAFYLCASSIGRQAENSPLHFGNGTRLTVT.

This chain connects TRBV15 to TRBJ2-7, with a possible D match to TRBD1 (5 bases). Germline V gene data show CDR1 as LNHNV and CDR2 as YYDKDF (reference sequence). With 6 bases removed from V and 3 bases from J, the gap between germline ends came to 15 bases. The CDR3 totals 14 residues. The CDR3 loop reads CATSPRQGGYEQYF. The CDR3, as DNA: TGTGCCACCAGTCCGCGTCAGGGCGGCTACGAGCAGTACTTC. Variable domain in full (rest from reference TRBV15 and TRBJ2-7): DAMVIQNPRYQVTQFGKPVTLSCSQTLNHNVMYWYQQKSSQAPKLLFHYYDKDFNNEADTPDNFQSRRPNTSFCFLDIRSPGLGDTAMYLCATSPRQGGYEQYFGPGTRLTVT.

The rearrangement joins TRBV20-1 to TRBJ2-7; either TRBD1 or TRBD2 may fit D (5 bases each). The germline V gene encodes CDR1 DFQATT and CDR2 SNEGSKA (reference sequence). This CDR3 comprises 11 residues. CDR3 nucleotide sequence: TGCGGTGGGACGGATACCTACGAGCAGTACTTC. This encodes CGGTDTYEQYF.

The sample holds a few counts of this clonotype. The rearrangement uses TRBV19 and TRBJ2-5; 14 nucleotides match TRBD2. The CDR3 is made up of 16 amino acids. From germline, CDR1 is LNHDA and CDR2 SQIVND (reference sequence). The V gene end was trimmed by 6 bases and the J gene end by 0 bases; junction bases not matched to a gene: 3. For the CDR3, the DNA is TGTGCCAGTAGGACTAGCGGGAGGGCAAACCAAGAGACCCAGTACTTC. Translation gives CASRTSGRANQETQYF.

The chain links TRBV13 to TRBJ2-5; D is undetermined. Trimming pared 3 bases from V and 1 base from J, leaving 3 bases between. Germline CDR1 reads PRHDT; CDR2 reads FYEKMQ (reference sequence). The CDR3 contains 12 residues. The CDR3 DNA sequence: TGTGCCAGCAGCTTCACCCAAGAGACCCAGTACTTC. Translated, it gives CASSFTQETQYF.

With respect to this clonotype: This may arise from a read error, as a much more abundant clone is one base away. The chain recombines TRBV15 with TRBJ2-7; D is perhaps TRBD1 (6 bases). The germline CDR1 and CDR2 sequences are LNHNV and YYDKDF (reference sequence). The CDR3 consists of 16 residues. The CDR3 region is CATSREAPGQPYEQCF. The CDR3 region has the DNA TGTGCCACCAGCAGAGAGGCGCCAGGACAGCCCTACGAGCAGTGCTTC.

In this sample, this clonotype turned up a few times. The chain uses TRBV19 and TRBJ1-2, with a weak D call TRBD1 (6 bases). The CDR3 has 15 amino acids. Germline-derived CDR1 and CDR2 are LNHDA and SQIVND (reference sequence). V was trimmed by 2 bases and J by 0 bases, leaving 10 bases between them. The chain's CDR3 is CASSILDRANYGYTF. DNA for the CDR3: TGTGCCAGTAGTATATTGGACAGAGCTAACTATGGCTACACCTTC. Looking up the rest from reference TRBV19 and TRBJ1-2 gives the full variable domain: DGGITQSPKYLFRKEGQNVTLSCEQNLNHDAMYWYRQDPGQGLRLIYYSQIVNDFQKGDIAEGYSVSREKKESFPLTVTSAQKNPTAFYLCASSILDRANYGYTFGSGTRLTVV.

The V gene is TRBV30, the J gene TRBJ2-3; D might be TRBD2 (5 bases). Trimming removed 0 bases at V and 0 bases at J, with 7 bases between. CDR3 length: 14 residues. CDR1 is GTSNPN and CDR2 is SVGIG in the germline V gene (reference sequence). The DNA of the CDR3 is TGTGCCTGGAGTGTACGGGGTAGCACAGATACGCAGTATTTT. Translated, it gives CAWSVRGSTDTQYF.